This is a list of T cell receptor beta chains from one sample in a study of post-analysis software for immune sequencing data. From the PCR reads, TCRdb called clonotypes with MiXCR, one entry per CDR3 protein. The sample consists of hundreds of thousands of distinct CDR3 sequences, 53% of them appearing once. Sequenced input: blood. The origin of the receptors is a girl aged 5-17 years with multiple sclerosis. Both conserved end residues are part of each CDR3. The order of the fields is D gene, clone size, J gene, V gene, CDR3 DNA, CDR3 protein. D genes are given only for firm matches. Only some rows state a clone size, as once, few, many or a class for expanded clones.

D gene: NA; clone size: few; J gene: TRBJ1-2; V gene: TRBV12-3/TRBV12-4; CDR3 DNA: TGTGCCAGCAGTTTCGACGTCTATGGCTACACCTTC; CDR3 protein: CASSFDVYGYTF
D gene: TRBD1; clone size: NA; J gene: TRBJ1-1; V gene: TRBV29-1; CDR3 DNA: TGCAGCGTTGGTCCACAGGGGGCCCTCACTGAAGCTTTCTTT; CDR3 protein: CSVGPQGALTEAFF
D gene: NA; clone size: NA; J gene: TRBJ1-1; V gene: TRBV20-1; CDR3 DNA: TGCAGTGCTTTAGGACCGAGCGAAGCTTTCTTT; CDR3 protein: CSALGPSEAFF
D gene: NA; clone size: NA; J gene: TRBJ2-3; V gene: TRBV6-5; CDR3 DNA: TGTGCCAGCGGGGCTCAGACTTACTCGATCACAGATACGCAGTATTTT; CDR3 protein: CASGAQTYSITDTQYF
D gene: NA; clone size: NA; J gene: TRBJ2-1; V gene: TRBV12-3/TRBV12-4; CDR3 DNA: TGTGCCAGCATCGACCAAACGGGTGAGCAGTTCTTC; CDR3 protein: CASIDQTGEQFF
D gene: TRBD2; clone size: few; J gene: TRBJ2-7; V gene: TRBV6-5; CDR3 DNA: TGTGCCAGCAGCCGGGGACTAGCGCTCCTCTCCTACGAGCAGTACTTC; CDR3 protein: CASSRGLALLSYEQYF
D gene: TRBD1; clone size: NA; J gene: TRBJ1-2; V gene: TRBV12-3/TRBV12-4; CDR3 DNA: TGTGCCAGCAGACCTTCCGACAGGGCTTACTATGGCTACACCTTC; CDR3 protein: CASRPSDRAYYGYTF
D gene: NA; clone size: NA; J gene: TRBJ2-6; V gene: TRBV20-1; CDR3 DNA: TGCAGTGCTAGAGATCAGGGGACCTTCTCTGGGGCCAACGTCCTGACTTTC; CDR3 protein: CSARDQGTFSGANVLTF
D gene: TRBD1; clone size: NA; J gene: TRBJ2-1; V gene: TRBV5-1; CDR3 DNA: TGCGCCAGCAGCTTGGCACAGGGGGCTAAAAGTGAGCAGTTCTTC; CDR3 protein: CASSLAQGAKSEQFF
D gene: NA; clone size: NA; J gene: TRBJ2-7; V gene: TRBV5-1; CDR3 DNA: TGCGCCAGCAGCCCCTGGGACGGACGCTCCTACAATGAGCAGTACTTC; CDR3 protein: CASSPWDGRSYNEQYF
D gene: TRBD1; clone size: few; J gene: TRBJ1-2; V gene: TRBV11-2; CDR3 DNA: TGTGCCAGCAGCTACCTTTCATTTACCGGGGACAGAGACTATGGCTACACCTTC; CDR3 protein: CASSYLSFTGDRDYGYTF
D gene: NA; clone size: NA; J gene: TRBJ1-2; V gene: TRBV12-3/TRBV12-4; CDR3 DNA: TGTGCCAGCAGTTCTCTCGGTTGGGACGCAGGGCGCGCTGGCTACACCTTC; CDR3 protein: CASSSLGWDAGRAGYTF
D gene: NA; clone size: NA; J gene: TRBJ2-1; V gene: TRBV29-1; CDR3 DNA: TGCAGCGTTGGAATGGACACCCAGCAGTTCTTC; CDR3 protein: CSVGMDTQQFF
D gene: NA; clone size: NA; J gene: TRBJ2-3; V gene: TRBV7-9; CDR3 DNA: TGTGCCAGCAGCAACCGCATGGGGGGTATCCTAACAGATACGCAGTATTTT; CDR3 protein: CASSNRMGGILTDTQYF
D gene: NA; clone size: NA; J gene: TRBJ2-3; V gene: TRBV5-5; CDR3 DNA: TGTGCCAGCATCACGAAGGCGGCCCTTAGCACAGATACGCAGTATTTT; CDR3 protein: CASITKAALSTDTQYF
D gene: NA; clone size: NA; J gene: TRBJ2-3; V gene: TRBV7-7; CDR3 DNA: TGTGCTAGCAGCGTCCGACAGAGAGATACGCAGTATTTT; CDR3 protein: CASSVRQRDTQYF
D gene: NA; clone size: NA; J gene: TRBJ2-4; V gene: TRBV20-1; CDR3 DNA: TGCAGTGCTAGAGTATGGGGGCGCGGGGACATTCAGTACTTC; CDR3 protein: CSARVWGRGDIQYF
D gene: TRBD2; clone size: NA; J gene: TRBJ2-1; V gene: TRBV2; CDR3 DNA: TGTGCCAGCAGGACCAGCGGGGGGCTCTACAATGAGCAGTTCTTC; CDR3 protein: CASRTSGGLYNEQFF
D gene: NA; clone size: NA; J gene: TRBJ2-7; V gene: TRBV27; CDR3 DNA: TGTGCCAGCAGTCGACAGTCCAGCTCCTACGAGCAGTACTTC; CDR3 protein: CASSRQSSSYEQYF
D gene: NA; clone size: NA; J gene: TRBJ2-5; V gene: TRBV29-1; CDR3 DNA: TGCAGCGCCGGCGGGGTCAAGGGGGAGACCCAGTACTTC; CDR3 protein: CSAGGVKGETQYF
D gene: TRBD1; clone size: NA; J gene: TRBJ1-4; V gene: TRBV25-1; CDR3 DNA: TGTGCCAGCAGTGAATCCCCCCGGGACAGGTTTTGGGATGAAAAACTGTTTTTT; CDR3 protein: CASSESPRDRFWDEKLFF
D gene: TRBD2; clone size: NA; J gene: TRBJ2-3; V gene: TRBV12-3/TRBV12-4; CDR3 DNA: TGTGCCAGCAGTATGACTAGCGGGGGCCCGATAAGCACAGATACGCAGTATTTT; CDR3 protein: CASSMTSGGPISTDTQYF
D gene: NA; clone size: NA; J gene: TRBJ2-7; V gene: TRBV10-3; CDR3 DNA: TGTGCCATCGCAGGGGAGTTGGTCTACGAGCAGTACTTC; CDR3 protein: CAIAGELVYEQYF
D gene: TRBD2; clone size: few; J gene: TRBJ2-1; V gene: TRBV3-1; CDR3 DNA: TGTGCCTCGGGCGGGAGGGCCTCCTACAATGAGCAGTTCTTC; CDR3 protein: CASGGRASYNEQFF